The 17 T cell receptor beta chains below all came from one sample that was sequenced in a study of T cell responses to AZD1222 COVID-19 vaccine. Profiled with immunoSEQ multiplex PCR; TCRdb holds only in-frame clones, not every one. The repertoire holds fewer than 200,000 clones, approximately 92% seen once, with 3.6% in the top ten. This specimen consisted of peripheral blood, obtained 28 days after the second dose of the MenACWY control vaccine. The origin of the receptors is an adult who received the MenACWY meningococcal vaccine as a control.

This clone was picked up one time. This chain connects TRBV6-5 to TRBJ1-5; D gene ambiguous. The CDR3 runs 12 residues. CDR1 and CDR2 (germline): MNHEY, SVGAGI. The V end lost 5 bases, the J end lost 7 bases, and 9 bases lay between the germline ends. Written as DNA, the CDR3 is TGTGCCAGCAGTAGACCGCCCCAGCCCCAGCATTTT. Translating gives CASSRPPQPQHF.

CDR3: CASSYGDQGSNQPQHF. CDR3 DNA sequence: TGTGCCAGCAGTTATGGAGACCAGGGTAGCAATCAGCCCCAGCATTTT. The V and J genes are TRBV6-2 or TRBV6-3 and TRBJ1-5, with D possibly matching TRBD1 (5 bases). Per germline, CDR1 MNHEY and CDR2 SVGEGT. Trimming took 3 bases from V and 0 from J, leaving 12 bases between them. This CDR3 is built from 16 residues.

This clone was seen a single time. CDR3 in DNA: TGTGCCAGCCCGGGGTTCCCCAGAGAGTACTTC. It is translated as CASPGFPREYF. The chain couples TRBV7-2 to TRBJ2-7; D is perhaps TRBD2 (5 bases). Trimming stripped 8 bases from V and 11 bases from J, with 16 bases between. From germline, CDR1 is SGHTA and CDR2 FQGNSA. The CDR3 extends over 11 amino acids.

The chain recombines TRBV29-1 with TRBJ1-2; D not certain. The CDR3 contains 14 residues. Trimming shortened V by 4 bases and J by 8 bases, and 20 bases separated the two germline ends. CDR1 SQVTM and CDR2 ANQGSEA come from the germline V gene. This CDR3 is CSVARYERMGGYTF. The CDR3 DNA reads as TGCAGCGTTGCTCGATACGAGCGGATGGGCGGCTACACCTTC.

The chain combines TRBV6-5 with TRBJ2-7; TRBD1 might be the D (6 bases). CDR3 length equals 14 residues. CDR1 is MNHEY and CDR2 is SVGAGI in the germline V gene. Deletions cut 0 bases from V and 3 bases from J, with 9 bases between. DNA for the CDR3: TGTGCCAGCAGTTACTCGACCAGGGGCTACGAGCAGTACTTC. Its protein is CASSYSTRGYEQYF.

This chain uses TRBV9 with TRBJ2-1; the D gene could be TRBD1 or TRBD2 (5 bases each). CDR1 SGDLS and CDR2 YYNGEE come from the germline V gene. The CDR3 extends over 15 amino acids. Trimming cost V 0 bases and J 2 bases, with 9 bases left between them. The CDR3 DNA is TGTGCCAGCAGCGTAGCGGGACGGGCCTACAATGAGCAGTTCTTC. Translating gives CASSVAGRAYNEQFF. The whole variable domain, filled in from reference TRBV9 and TRBJ2-1, reads DSGVTQTPKHLITATGQRVTLRCSPRSGDLSVYWYQQSLDQGLQFLIQYYNGEERAKGNILERFSAQQFPDLHSELNLSSLELGDSALYFCASSVAGRAYNEQFFGPGTRLTVL.

The chain joins TRBV27 to TRBJ2-1, with 9 bases that match TRBD2. The CDR3 spans 16 residues. V lost 3 bases to trimming and J lost 8 bases; unmatched junction nucleotides: 11. Germline-derived CDR1 and CDR2 are MNHEY and SMNVEV (reference sequence). The CDR3 reads CASSFLASGMGDEQFF. The CDR3 DNA is TGTGCCAGCAGTTTTCTAGCTAGCGGGATGGGCGATGAGCAGTTCTTC.

The chain is built from TRBV4-1 and TRBJ2-7; either TRBD1 or TRBD2 may fit D (6 bases each). V lost 2 bases and J 3 bases, leaving 20 bases between the germline ends. The CDR3 spans 17 residues. CDR1 is MGHRA, CDR2 YSYEKL, per germline. Here the CDR3 DNA reads TGCGCCAGCAGCCAAAGCCTTCTATTACAGGGAGGCTACGAGCAGTACTTC. Its protein is CASSQSLLLQGGYEQYF.

This rearrangement joins TRBV7-2 to TRBJ1-2; unclear D gene. V lost 5 bases, J lost 4 bases, and 11 bases lay in between. The CDR3 is 13 amino acids. Looked up from germline, CDR1 is SGHTA and CDR2 is FQGNSA. In DNA, the CDR3 is TGTGCCAGCAGCCAAGCTACTGGCTATGGCTACACCTTC. Residues: CASSQATGYGYTF.

The rearrangement uses TRBV10-1 and TRBJ2-5; D might be TRBD1 (5 bases). V was cut by 2 bases and J by 4 bases, with 11 bases left in between. The CDR3 extends over 14 amino acids. Germline CDR1 and CDR2: WNHNN and SYGVQD (reference sequence). CDR3 in DNA: TGCGCCAGCAGTGAGGGGCCAGGGCGAGAGACCCAGTACTTC. This codes for CASSEGPGRETQYF.

The chain's CDR3 is CASSLTRTSGSDTQYF. Here the CDR3 DNA reads TGTGCCAGCAGCTTAACCCGGACTAGCGGGAGCGATACGCAGTATTTT. The chain combines TRBV7-3 with TRBJ2-3; 13 nucleotides agree with TRBD2. Per germline, CDR1 SGHTA and CDR2 FQGTGA. CDR3 length equals 16 residues. Unmatched junction bases numbered 3, after V lost 0 bases and J lost 6 bases.

The chain uses TRBV7-2 and TRBJ2-1; 9 nucleotides agree with TRBD2. This CDR3 comprises 16 residues. V trimming: 7 bases; J trimming: 3 bases; junction bases outside the gene matches: 10. CDR1 SGHTA and CDR2 FQGNSA come from the germline V gene. CDR3 bases: TGTGCCAGCACCCCCCTGGGACTAGCTAACTACAATGAGCAGTTCTTC. Its protein product is CASTPLGLANYNEQFF.

This chain uses TRBV7-9 with TRBJ1-2; 7 nucleotides line up with TRBD1. Per the germline V gene, CDR1 is SEHNR and CDR2 is FQNEAQ (reference sequence). This CDR3 region has 14 residues. V was pared by 5 bases and J by 8 bases, with 11 bases of the junction left unmatched. The CDR3 sequence: CASSLFGQDDGYTF. The CDR3 DNA follows: TGTGCCAGCAGCCTTTTTGGACAGGACGACGGCTACACCTTC. Complete variable domain (other parts from reference TRBV7-9 and TRBJ1-2): DTGVSQNPRHKITKRGQNVTFRCDPISEHNRLYWYRQTLGQGPEFLTYFQNEAQLEKSRLLSDRFSAERPKGSFSTLEIQRTEQGDSAMYLCASSLFGQDDGYTFGSGTRLTVV.

The chain links TRBV2 to TRBJ1-2; D unclear. Looked up from germline, CDR1 is SNHLY and CDR2 is FYNNEI. This CDR3 contains 14 residues. V was shortened by 5 bases and J by 5 bases, with 15 bases between the two germline ends. CDR3 loop: CASSYGREGYGYTF. CDR3 nucleotide sequence: TGTGCCAGCAGTTACGGACGGGAGGGATATGGCTACACCTTC.

In this sample, this clone turned up once. The chain recombines TRBV11-3 with TRBJ2-3; D remains ambiguous. The length of the CDR3 is 12 residues. From germline, CDR1 is SGHNT and CDR2 YENEEA. With 4 bases removed from V and 3 bases from J, the gap between germline ends came to 5 bases. CDR3 DNA sequence: TGTGCCAGCAGCTCCCATACAGATACGCAGTATTTT. It is translated as CASSSHTDTQYF.

The rearrangement joins TRBV9 to TRBJ1-1; D ambiguous. Trimming shortened V by 0 bases and J by 0 bases, and 12 bases separated the two germline ends. The CDR3 runs 16 residues. Germline values: CDR1 SGDLS, CDR2 YYNGEE. CDR3 bases: TGTGCCAGCAGCGTAGTGAGAACGCCCTTGAACACTGAAGCTTTCTTT. This codes for CASSVVRTPLNTEAFF. The variable domain in full, completed from reference TRBV9 and TRBJ1-1, reads DSGVTQTPKHLITATGQRVTLRCSPRSGDLSVYWYQQSLDQGLQFLIQYYNGEERAKGNILERFSAQQFPDLHSELNLSSLELGDSALYFCASSVVRTPLNTEAFFGQGTRLTVV.

The V and J genes are TRBV5-1 and TRBJ1-3, with 10 positions matching TRBD1. The CDR3 contains 21 residues. The ends lost 0 bases at V and 0 bases at J; junction bases unmatched: 15. Germline CDR1 and CDR2: SGHRS and YFSETQ. CDR3 DNA sequence: TGCGCCAGCAGCTTGGACTGGGACAGGGGCCCCTTTAAGGGCTCTGGAAACACCATATATTTT. Translating gives CASSLDWDRGPFKGSGNTIYF.